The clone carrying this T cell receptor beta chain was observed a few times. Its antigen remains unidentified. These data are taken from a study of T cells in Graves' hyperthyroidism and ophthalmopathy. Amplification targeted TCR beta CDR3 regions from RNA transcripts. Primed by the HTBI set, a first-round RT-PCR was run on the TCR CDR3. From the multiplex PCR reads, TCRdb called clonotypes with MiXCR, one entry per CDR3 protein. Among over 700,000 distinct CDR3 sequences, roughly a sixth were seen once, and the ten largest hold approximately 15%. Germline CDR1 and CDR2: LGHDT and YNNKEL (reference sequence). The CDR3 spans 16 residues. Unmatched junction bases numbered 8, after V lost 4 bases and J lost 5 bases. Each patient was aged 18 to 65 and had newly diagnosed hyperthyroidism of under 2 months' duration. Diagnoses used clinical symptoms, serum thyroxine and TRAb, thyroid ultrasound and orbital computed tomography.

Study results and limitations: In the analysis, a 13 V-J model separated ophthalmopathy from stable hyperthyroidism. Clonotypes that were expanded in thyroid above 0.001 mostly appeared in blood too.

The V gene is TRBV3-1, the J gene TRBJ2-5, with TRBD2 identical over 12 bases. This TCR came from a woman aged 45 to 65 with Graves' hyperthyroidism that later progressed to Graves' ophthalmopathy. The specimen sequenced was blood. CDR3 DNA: TGTGCCAGCAGCCGCACACTAGCGGGGGGTAGTGAGACCCAGTACTTC. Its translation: CASSRTLAGGSETQYF.